The entry below gives a single T cell receptor (beta chain) sequence along with its context. As yet, its antigen is unknown. Germline trimming cut 0 bases from V and 5 bases from J; bases unmatched to any gene: 11. From germline, CDR1 is SGHRS and CDR2 YFSETQ. The CDR3 spans 18 residues. One entry per CDR3 protein results from TCRdb running MiXCR on the 5' RACE reads. This table has hundreds of thousands of distinct CDR3 sequences, more than 9% appearing once. This sample was taken from a study of identical twins. General study findings and limits: Fewer insertions characterized abundant cord blood beta clonotypes, whereas memory repertoires showed none. Partly confounded zero-insertion analyses could result from invariant MAIT and iNKT cells.

Healthy Caucasian individuals made up all the donors. Another study also made use of these data, one on yellow fever vaccine responses in identical twins.

This clonotype was obtained from a woman between 18 and 30 years old in good health. This chain links TRBV5-1 with TRBJ2-5; 12 nucleotides match TRBD2. The specimen was CD8+ T cells sorted from blood. The CDR3 region is CASSLALAGGPLPETQYF. For the CDR3, the DNA is TGCGCCAGCAGCTTGGCCCTAGCGGGAGGGCCTCTACCGGAGACCCAGTACTTC.